One sample yielded the 24 T cell receptor beta chains listed below, sequenced in a study of blood T cells in healthy people across ages. Through a sample-barcoded 5' primer and a J-beta primer mix, a second PCR was run for about 6 to 11 cycles. TCRdb fed the 5' RACE reads into MiXCR, producing one record per CDR3 protein. This repertoire shows about 1,800,000 distinct CDR3 sequences, 28% found once; its top ten account for 7.7%. The sequenced sample consisted of blood. Receptors were obtained from a woman in her 30s in good health.

A few counts support this clonotype. The rearrangement links TRBV3-1 to TRBJ2-7; D is unclear. The CDR3 has 14 amino acids. Germline V gives CDR1 LGHDT, CDR2 YNNKEL (reference sequence). Deletions cut 0 bases from V and 5 bases from J, with 11 bases between. The CDR3 nucleotides read TGTGCCAGCAGCCAAGAAATCCAGTCCCACGAGCAGTACTTC. Amino acids: CASSQEIQSHEQYF.

Many counts were recorded for this clonotype. The chain couples TRBV10-1 to TRBJ2-1; D may correspond to TRBD1 or TRBD2 (6 bases each). The CDR3 loop spans 16 amino acids. CDR1 is WNHNN and CDR2 is SYGVQD in the germline V gene (reference sequence). Trimming took off 2 bases at V and 3 bases at J, with 14 bases between the two ends. DNA for the CDR3: TGCGCCAGCAGTGAGGTCGAGGGGGGCCTCTACAATGAGCAGTTCTTC. The encoded protein is CASSEVEGGLYNEQFF.

V is TRBV5-1 and J is TRBJ2-7; no reliable D call. The CDR3 has 12 residues. Trimming shortened V by 0 bases and J by 5 bases, and 6 bases separated the two germline ends. Germline V gene sequence: CDR1 SGHRS, CDR2 YFSETQ. CDR3 amino acids: CASSLDTHEQYF. Here the CDR3 DNA reads TGCGCCAGCAGCTTGGATACCCACGAGCAGTACTTC.

The chain uses TRBV20-1 and TRBJ1-5, with D perhaps TRBD1 (6 bases). The germline CDR1 and CDR2 sequences are DFQATT and SNEGSKA (reference sequence). The CDR3 is made up of 15 amino acids. V was trimmed by 0 bases and J by 2 bases, leaving 11 bases between them. The CDR3 bases are TGCAGTGCTAGAGAGGGGGCAGCGGGCAATCAGCCCCAGCATTTT. The encoded protein is CSAREGAAGNQPQHF.

This clonotype appeared many times. The chain links TRBV5-1 to TRBJ2-1; 14 bases are shared with TRBD2. This CDR3 is 16 amino acids long. The ends lost 4 bases at V and 4 bases at J; junction bases unmatched: 4. The germline gives CDR1 SGHRS, CDR2 YFSETQ. Written as DNA, the CDR3 is TGCGCCAGCAGCGCCAGGACTAGCGGGGGGTACAATGAGCAGTTCTTC. Amino acid sequence: CASSARTSGGYNEQFF.

This clonotype was observed a handful of times. V and J are TRBV2 and TRBJ1-1, with D possibly TRBD1 on 5 matching bases. Germline V gene lookup returns CDR1 SNHLY and CDR2 FYNNEI. The CDR3 spans 14 residues. V dropped 4 bases and J dropped 3 bases, with 12 bases sitting between them. In DNA form, the CDR3 reads TGTGCCAGCAGTGCGGGGCGAGAGTACACTGAAGCTTTCTTT. It translates to CASSAGREYTEAFF.

This sequence joins TRBV7-2 and TRBJ2-1; 9 bases fit TRBD2. The CDR3 is 18 residues long. CDR1 is SGHTA and CDR2 is FQGNSA in the germline V gene. After removal of 4 bases from V and 0 bases from J, the junction contained 10 bases not matched to a gene. CDR3 region: CASSSPGLAGHSYNEQFF. The CDR3 bases are TGTGCCAGCAGCTCCCCGGGGCTAGCGGGACACTCCTACAATGAGCAGTTCTTC.

To note about this clonotype: One junction end disagrees with the germline gene, perhaps due to a read error. The CDR3 region has the DNA TGTGCCAGCAGTTACTCGACCGGAACCCTTATTGGAGAGACCCAGTACTTT. Its translation: CASSYSTGTLIGETQYF. The chain recombines TRBV6-6 with TRBJ2-5; D gene ambiguous. CDR1 is MNHNY and CDR2 is SVGAGI in the germline V gene (reference sequence). The CDR3 consists of 17 residues.

The table lists this clonotype with many counts. V is TRBV5-5 and J is TRBJ2-1, with 8 bases matching TRBD2. Germline CDR1 is SGHKS and CDR2 is YYEKEE (reference sequence). V was pared by 0 bases and J by 6 bases, with 5 bases of the junction left unmatched. The CDR3 length is 15 residues. CDR3 amino acids: CASSLAGGASNEQFF. In nucleotides, the CDR3 is TGTGCCAGCAGCTTGGCGGGGGGGGCGTCCAATGAGCAGTTCTTC.

This clonotype was seen ten or more times. The chain couples TRBV29-1 to TRBJ2-5, with D maybe TRBD1 (5 bases). The ends were cut back, 4 bases at V and 2 bases at J, with 11 bases in the middle. CDR1 is SQVTM and CDR2 is ANQGSEA in the germline V gene. The CDR3 is 13 amino acids. CDR3 coding DNA: TGCAGCGTTGCCTCGACAGTTCAAGAGACCCAGTACTTC. The encoded protein is CSVASTVQETQYF.

This chain links TRBV11-2 with TRBJ2-1; D unclear. V lost 2 bases, J lost 0 bases, and 8 bases lay in between. CDR1 and CDR2 (germline): SGHAT, FQNNGV. The CDR3 is made up of 15 amino acids. CDR3 DNA sequence: TGTGCCAGCAGCTTACGGACGAGCTCCTACAATGAGCAGTTCTTC. Amino acid sequence: CASSLRTSSYNEQFF.

This clonotype was seen only a few times. The V call is TRBV6-1, the J call TRBJ2-3; D gene unclear. Trimming shortened V by 0 bases and J by 3 bases, and 7 bases separated the two germline ends. The CDR3 sequence is 14 residues long. CDR1 is MNHNS, CDR2 SASEGT, per germline. The DNA for the CDR3 is TGTGCCAGCAGTGAAGCTATGGGAACAGATACGCAGTATTTT. It translates to CASSEAMGTDTQYF.

This clonotype showed up just a few times. This chain links TRBV20-1 with TRBJ2-3, with 7 bases matching TRBD2. Unmatched junction bases numbered 14, after V lost 6 bases and J lost 5 bases. In germline, CDR1 is DFQATT, CDR2 SNEGSKA (reference sequence). CDR3 length: 15 amino acids. The CDR3: CSARARAGDRDTQYF. As DNA, the CDR3 is TGCAGTGCCCGGGCGAGGGCGGGAGATAGAGATACGCAGTATTTT.

The gene calls are TRBV30 and TRBJ2-1; TRBD1 is a possible D gene (6 bases). This CDR3 has 12 residues. Trimming shortened V by 2 bases and J by 8 bases, and 10 bases separated the two germline ends. Germline V CDR1 and CDR2: GTSNPN, SVGIG (reference sequence). The CDR3 sequence is CAWSTGSHEQFF. In DNA form, the CDR3 reads TGTGCCTGGAGTACAGGGTCGCATGAGCAGTTCTTC.

This clonotype was observed many times. V gene TRBV7-2 combines with J gene TRBJ2-4; 7 bases line up with TRBD2. The end of the DNA aligns better with TRBJ2-7, so the J call may be wrong. Germline assignment: CDR1 SGHTA and CDR2 FQGNSA. This CDR3 contains 15 residues. The CDR3 reads CASSLLASGAYEQYF. The CDR3 DNA follows: TGTGCCAGCAGCTTACTGGCTAGCGGAGCCTACGAGCAGTACTTC.

This chain links TRBV28 with TRBJ2-3; the match to TRBD1 covers 7 bases. This CDR3 is 15 amino acids long. The germline V gene has CDR1 MDHEN and CDR2 SYDVKM. The junction had 6 bases not matched to a gene; V was cut back by 6 bases and J by 0 bases. The DNA for the CDR3 is TGTGCCAGCAGCCAGGACAGGCCTAGCACAGATACGCAGTATTTT. Translating gives CASSQDRPSTDTQYF.

V is TRBV7-9 and J is TRBJ2-5, with TRBD2 matching 9 bases. V gave up 7 bases and J gave up 2 bases; unmatched junction bases: 11. CDR3 length equals 16 residues. Germline values: CDR1 SEHNR, CDR2 FQNEAQ (reference sequence). In DNA, the CDR3 is TGTGCCAGCACCGCAGTGGCGGGAGGGATACAAGAGACCCAGTACTTC. This translates into CASTAVAGGIQETQYF.

The gene calls are TRBV12-3 or TRBV12-4 and TRBJ2-1; D tentatively reads TRBD1 or TRBD2 (6 bases each). Trimming stripped 2 bases from V and 4 bases from J, with 12 bases between. CDR3 size: 15 residues. This CDR3 is CASSLSRGEYNEQFF. The CDR3 bases are TGTGCCAGCAGTTTAAGTAGGGGGGAGTACAATGAGCAGTTCTTC.

In DNA, the CDR3 is TGTGCCAGCAGCTTAAGGAATAGCTCCTACGAGCAGTACTTC. This codes for CASSLRNSSYEQYF. The V gene is TRBV11-3, the J gene TRBJ2-7; D unresolved. The CDR3 consists of 14 residues. CDR1 is SGHNT and CDR2 is YENEEA in the germline V gene. Between the trimmed V and J ends, which lost 2 bases and 0 bases, there was a span of 8 bases.

The gene calls are TRBV27 and TRBJ2-5; TRBD2 agrees at 16 bases. The ends lost 4 bases at V and 5 bases at J; junction bases unmatched: 4. This CDR3 is 16 amino acids long. From germline, CDR1 is MNHEY and CDR2 SMNVEV (reference sequence). CDR3 in DNA: TGTGCCAGCAGTTCGGGGACTAGCGGGAGGGAGGAGACCCAGTACTTC. Protein sequence: CASSSGTSGREETQYF.

About this clonotype: This may be a read error: a much more frequent sequence differs by one nucleotide. V gene TRBV5-1 combines with J gene TRBJ2-5; D might be TRBD1 or TRBD2, each matching 5 bases. The CDR3 runs 14 residues. Per germline, CDR1 SGHRS and CDR2 YFSETQ. Between the trimmed V and J ends, which lost 4 bases and 4 bases, there was a span of 14 bases. The CDR3 DNA is TGCGCCAGCAGCCTCACTGATGGGGGAGAGACCCAGTACTTC. It codes for CASSLTDGGETQYF.

This clonotype was picked up a small number of times. J is TRBJ2-7 and V is TRBV20-1, with TRBD1 matching over 9 bases. J gave up 3 bases and V 6 bases, and 9 bases lay outside the gene matches. This CDR3 contains 14 residues. The germline V gene encodes CDR1 DFQATT and CDR2 SNEGSKA (reference sequence). CDR3 protein: CSAHPGTGNYEQYF. The CDR3 DNA is TGCAGTGCGCACCCCGGGACAGGGAACTACGAGCAGTACTTC.

The CDR3 loop is CASSLVTARGETQYF. CDR3 DNA sequence: TGCGCCAGCAGCTTGGTGACAGCTAGGGGTGAGACCCAGTACTTC. This chain connects TRBV5-1 to TRBJ2-5; possibly TRBD1 for D (5 bases). V was clipped by 0 bases and J by 5 bases, with 14 bases between them. CDR1 is SGHRS, CDR2 YFSETQ, per germline. The CDR3 is 15 amino acids.

Only a few counts were recorded for this clonotype. This chain uses TRBV20-1 with TRBJ2-3, with a possible D match to TRBD2 (5 bases). Germline V gene sequence: CDR1 DFQATT, CDR2 SNEGSKA (reference sequence). With 1 base removed from V and 0 bases from J, the gap between germline ends came to 11 bases. This CDR3 has 15 residues. CDR3 loop: CSARASGGSTDTQYF. Written as DNA, the CDR3 is TGCAGTGCTAGAGCCAGCGGAGGAAGCACAGATACGCAGTATTTT.